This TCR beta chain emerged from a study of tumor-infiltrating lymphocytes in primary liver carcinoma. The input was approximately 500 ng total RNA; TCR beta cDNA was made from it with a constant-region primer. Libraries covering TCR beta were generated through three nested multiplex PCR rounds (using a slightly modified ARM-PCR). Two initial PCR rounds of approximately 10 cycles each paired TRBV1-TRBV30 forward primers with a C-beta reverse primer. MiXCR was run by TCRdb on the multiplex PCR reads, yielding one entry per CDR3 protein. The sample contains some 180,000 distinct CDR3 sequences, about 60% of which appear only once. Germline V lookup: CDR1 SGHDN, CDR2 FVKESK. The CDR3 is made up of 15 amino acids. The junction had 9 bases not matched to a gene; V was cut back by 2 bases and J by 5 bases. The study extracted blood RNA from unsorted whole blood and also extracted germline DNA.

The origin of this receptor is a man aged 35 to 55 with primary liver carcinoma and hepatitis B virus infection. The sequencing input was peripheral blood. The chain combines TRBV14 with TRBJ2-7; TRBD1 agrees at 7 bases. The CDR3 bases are TGTGCCAGCAGCCAAACTAGGGGGCTATTGGACGAGCAGTACTTC. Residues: CASSQTRGLLDEQYF.